This T cell receptor (beta chain) appears in the sequencing data of a study of T cell repertoires in cytomegalovirus infection. With respect to this clonotype: The antigen is undetermined.

Study conclusions and caveats: The ex vivo response was dominated by HLA-C-restricted CMV-specific TCR beta clonotypes. Totalled public TCR beta family frequency picked out people who carried CMV plus the relevant HLA.

TCRdb passed the reads through MiXCR, listing each CDR3 protein once. The sample shows 150,000 to 200,000 distinct CDR3 sequences, 15% to 20% of them seen only once. Germline CDR1 reads SQVTM; CDR2 reads ANQGSEA. The CDR3 consists of 17 residues. The V and J ends lost 0 bases and 2 bases respectively, with 18 bases between them. The clonotype originates from a human donor in good health (CMV status not recorded). Some clones in this sample may be carry-over from other donors' samples. Sequencing was performed on CD8+ T cells from PBMCs. The chain is built from TRBV29-1 and TRBJ2-3; possible D gene TRBD1, 6 bases. The CDR3 nucleotides read TGCAGCGTTGAAGATCAGGGGTACAGGGAAAACACAGATACGCAGTATTTT. Translated: CSVEDQGYRENTDTQYF.